A single sample gave rise to the 2 T cell receptor beta chains below, sequenced in a study of T cell repertoires in cytomegalovirus infection. TCRdb reprocessed the reads with MiXCR, giving one entry per CDR3 protein. The sample lists 200,000 to 300,000 distinct CDR3 sequences, roughly 10% occurring once. The sample was PBMCs. The receptors here all came from a human donor in good health (CMV status not recorded). Some clones in this sample may be carry-over from other donors' samples.

In this sample, this clonotype turned up many times. The chain uses TRBV7-8 and TRBJ1-5; TRBD1 agrees at 10 bases. There are 15 residues in the CDR3. Trimming took 3 bases from V and 7 from J; bases not matched to a gene: 6. Germline V gene data show CDR1 as SGHVS and CDR2 as FQNEAQ. The chain's CDR3 is CASSFGTGVGQPQHF. CDR3 DNA sequence: TGTGCCAGCAGCTTTGGGACAGGGGTAGGGCAGCCCCAGCATTTT. The whole variable domain, filled in from reference TRBV7-8 and TRBJ1-5, reads GAGVSQSPRYKVAKRGQDVALRCDPISGHVSLFWYQQALGQGPEFLTYFQNEAQLDKSGLPSDRFFAERPEGSVSTLKIQRTQQEDSAVYLCASSFGTGVGQPQHFGDGTRLSIL.

This clonotype was picked up many times. The V gene is TRBV7-2, the J gene TRBJ1-1, with D hard to call. Germline CDR1 and CDR2: SGHTA and FQGNSA. The CDR3 contains 15 residues. Deletions cut 4 bases from V and 2 bases from J, with 14 bases between. The CDR3 region has the DNA TGTGCCAGCAGCTCCCTCGTGGGCGGCAACACTGAAGCTTTCTTT. Amino acid sequence: CASSSLVGGNTEAFF.